This TCR beta chain was recovered during a study of blood T cell repertoires in COVID-19. About the research overall: Samples came from the United States, Italy and Spain, spanning acute and convalescent COVID-19. From T cells, B-cell-depleted T cells, or PBMCs came the material, which was cDNA or gDNA.

Original processing methods: Counts of nucleated cells, estimated from reference gene primer amplification, were obtained. Some clones are missing from TCRdb's copy, which holds only in-frame ones; the method was immunoSEQ multiplex PCR. V, J and clone size derive from that table, while D and trimming were established from the DNA sequence. The table has some 280,000 clones, around 86% seen once; the top ten hold approximately 0.85%. Per the germline V gene, CDR1 is SGHRS and CDR2 is YFSETQ. The CDR3 loop spans 18 amino acids. Trimming at V came to 4 bases and at J to 2 bases, leaving 8 bases not matched to a gene.

This rearrangement joins TRBV5-1 to TRBJ2-2; 13 nucleotides align to TRBD2. Sequenced: peripheral blood. The origin of this receptor is a woman aged 40 to 50 who had recovered from COVID-19. The CDR3 bases are TGCGCCAGCAGCCCGCCGACTAGCGGGAGGCCTAACACCGGGGAGCTGTTTTTT. Translating gives CASSPPTSGRPNTGELFF.